These T cell receptor beta chains were read from a single sample in a study of Graves' ophthalmopathy and Graves' hyperthyroidism. TCRdb fed the multiplex PCR reads into MiXCR, producing one record per CDR3 protein. The sample records about 390,000 distinct CDR3 sequences, about 17% being singletons. The sequenced sample was peripheral blood. Receptors were obtained from an adult woman with stable Graves' hyperthyroidism. Both conserved end residues are part of each CDR3. A D gene is named only where the DNA matches it firmly. Size is stated for part of the rows, as once, few or many counts, or as a class when the clone is expanded.

clone_size	v_call	d_call	j_call	cdr3_aa	cdr3_nt
many	TRBV6-5	NA	TRBJ2-5	CASSLLTEKETQYF	TGTGCCAGCAGTTTGTTGACAGAGAAAGAGACCCAGTACTTC
many	TRBV28	TRBD1	TRBJ1-1	CASSPLTGILLYTEAFF	TGTGCCAGCAGCCCGTTGACAGGGATCCTCCTCTACACTGAAGCTTTCTTT
many	TRBV28	NA	TRBJ2-7	CATHGVWGTAGHEQYF	TGTGCCACCCATGGGGTCTGGGGGACTGCGGGTCACGAGCAGTACTTC
many	TRBV25-1	NA	TRBJ1-1	CASSDVRETEAFF	TGTGCCAGCAGTGACGTTAGAGAAACTGAAGCTTTCTTT
many	TRBV12-3/TRBV12-4	NA	TRBJ2-7	CASSPRAWVEQYF	TGTGCCAGCAGCCCGAGGGCCTGGGTCGAGCAGTACTTC
many	TRBV30	TRBD1	TRBJ1-2	CAWSAGQGYFGYTF	TGTGCCTGGAGCGCGGGACAGGGTTATTTTGGCTACACCTTC
NA	TRBV4-1	NA	TRBJ1-1	CASSQGPMNTEAFF	TGCGCCAGCAGCCAAGGACCGATGAACACTGAAGCTTTCTTT
many	TRBV6-1	TRBD1	TRBJ1-2	CASTGTGFGYTF	TGTGCCAGCACCGGGACAGGGTTTGGCTACACCTTC
many	TRBV6-2/TRBV6-3	TRBD2	TRBJ2-4	CASSYVRTSGRYIQYF	TGTGCCAGCAGTTACGTTAGGACTAGCGGGAGATACATTCAGTACTTC
many	TRBV7-2	NA	TRBJ2-7	CASSSYPGRLSSYEQYF	TGTGCCAGCAGCTCATACCCGGGACGGCTGAGCTCCTACGAGCAGTACTTC